Listed below are T cell receptor beta chains from one sample, sequenced in a study of blood T cell repertoires in COVID-19. Clones were read by immunoSEQ multiplex PCR, and TCRdb kept only the in-frame ones, dropping some. The sample consists of approximately 250,000 clones, around four fifths of them appearing once. Input material: peripheral blood. The receptors come from a woman aged 60-70 years with active or convalescent COVID-19. Each CDR3 is given with its conserved first and last residue. Each record gives: CDR3 length, J gene, V gene, D gene, clone size, CDR3 DNA, CDR3 protein. The D gene is left open where the match is weak. Size tells how often a clone was seen (once, few, many) or the class of an expanded clone, and some rows leave it out.

cdr3_length: 14; j_call: TRBJ2-3; v_call: TRBV29-1; d_call: TRBD1; clone_size: .; cdr3_nt: TGCAGCCCCACAGGTCCCACAGGGGCAGATACGCAGTATTTT; cdr3_aa: CSPTGPTGADTQYF
cdr3_length: 14; j_call: TRBJ2-7; v_call: TRBV6-5; d_call: TRBD1; clone_size: .; cdr3_nt: TGTGCCAGCAGTCACCGGGACAGGGCCTACGAGCAGTACTTC; cdr3_aa: CASSHRDRAYEQYF
cdr3_length: 14; j_call: TRBJ1-3; v_call: TRBV2; d_call: .; clone_size: .; cdr3_nt: TGTGCCAGCAGGCCACAGGGTTCTGGAAACACCATATATTTT; cdr3_aa: CASRPQGSGNTIYF
cdr3_length: 14; j_call: TRBJ1-4; v_call: TRBV11-3; d_call: .; clone_size: .; cdr3_nt: TGTGCCAGCACTTCTCCCTTCTCGAATGAAAAACTGTTTTTT; cdr3_aa: CASTSPFSNEKLFF
cdr3_length: 15; j_call: TRBJ2-3; v_call: TRBV10-3; d_call: .; clone_size: .; cdr3_nt: TGTGCCATCAGTCCCCAAGGGGTTGGGTTGGATACGCAGTATTTT; cdr3_aa: CAISPQGVGLDTQYF
cdr3_length: 16; j_call: TRBJ1-2; v_call: TRBV5-6; d_call: .; clone_size: .; cdr3_nt: TGTGCCAGCAGCTTGGCGGGGAGGCAAGGTTCATATGGCTACACCTTC; cdr3_aa: CASSLAGRQGSYGYTF
cdr3_length: 17; j_call: TRBJ1-2; v_call: TRBV11-3; d_call: TRBD1; clone_size: once; cdr3_nt: TGTGCCAGCAGCTTCCCTCGGACAGGGAAGGCGGACTATGGCTACACCTTC; cdr3_aa: CASSFPRTGKADYGYTF
cdr3_length: 15; j_call: TRBJ1-5; v_call: TRBV14; d_call: .; clone_size: .; cdr3_nt: TGTGCCAGCAGCCAGGGACACCTAAGCAATCAGCCCCAGCATTTT; cdr3_aa: CASSQGHLSNQPQHF
cdr3_length: 14; j_call: TRBJ2-2; v_call: TRBV11-2; d_call: .; clone_size: .; cdr3_nt: TGTGCCAGCAGTTTAGATGGAGGCACCGGGGAGCTGTTTTTT; cdr3_aa: CASSLDGGTGELFF
cdr3_length: 14; j_call: TRBJ2-3; v_call: TRBV11-3; d_call: TRBD2; clone_size: .; cdr3_nt: TGTGCCAGCTCAACTAGCGGGGTGGGAGATACGCAGTATTTT; cdr3_aa: CASSTSGVGDTQYF
cdr3_length: 16; j_call: TRBJ2-3; v_call: TRBV11-3; d_call: .; clone_size: .; cdr3_nt: TGTGCCAGCAGCTTATCGGGAACACCCTCCACAGATACGCAGTATTTT; cdr3_aa: CASSLSGTPSTDTQYF
cdr3_length: 18; j_call: TRBJ1-5; v_call: TRBV7-8; d_call: .; clone_size: .; cdr3_nt: TGTGCCAGCAGCTTAGAGTTTAACAACCCAAACAGCAATCAGCCCCAGCATTTT; cdr3_aa: CASSLEFNNPNSNQPQHF
cdr3_length: 16; j_call: TRBJ2-1; v_call: TRBV19; d_call: TRBD2; clone_size: .; cdr3_nt: TGTGCCAGTAGTATCCCCCCTCGACTAGCGCGGAATGAGCAGTTCTTC; cdr3_aa: CASSIPPRLARNEQFF
cdr3_length: 12; j_call: TRBJ2-7; v_call: TRBV14; d_call: .; clone_size: .; cdr3_nt: TGTGCCAGCAGCCAGGCATCCTACGAGCAGTACTTC; cdr3_aa: CASSQASYEQYF
cdr3_length: 15; j_call: TRBJ1-4; v_call: TRBV6-1; d_call: .; clone_size: few; cdr3_nt: TGTGCCAGCAGTGAAATGTTTCAGGGTAATGAAAAACTGTTTTTT; cdr3_aa: CASSEMFQGNEKLFF
cdr3_length: 15; j_call: TRBJ2-5; v_call: TRBV9; d_call: TRBD2; clone_size: .; cdr3_nt: TGTGCCAGCAGCCCACCTGCGGGGGGCCAAGAGACCCAGTACTTC; cdr3_aa: CASSPPAGGQETQYF
cdr3_length: 14; j_call: TRBJ1-2; v_call: TRBV7-8; d_call: .; clone_size: few; cdr3_nt: TGTGCCAGCAGCTTACAAGGACAGCTCTATGGCTACACCTTC; cdr3_aa: CASSLQGQLYGYTF
cdr3_length: 15; j_call: TRBJ1-3; v_call: TRBV29-1; d_call: .; clone_size: many; cdr3_nt: TGCAGCGTCTACATCGGGGACACCTCTGGAAACACCATATATTTT; cdr3_aa: CSVYIGDTSGNTIYF
cdr3_length: 15; j_call: TRBJ1-5; v_call: TRBV7-2; d_call: TRBD1; clone_size: .; cdr3_nt: TGTGCCAGCAGCGCACAGGGGGTTGGCAATCAGCCCCAGCATTTT; cdr3_aa: CASSAQGVGNQPQHF
cdr3_length: 14; j_call: TRBJ2-1; v_call: TRBV11-2; d_call: TRBD2; clone_size: .; cdr3_nt: TGTGCCAGCAGCCTGAGCGGGATCTACAATGAGCAGTTCTTC; cdr3_aa: CASSLSGIYNEQFF
cdr3_length: 15; j_call: TRBJ2-3; v_call: TRBV13; d_call: .; clone_size: .; cdr3_nt: TGTGCCAGCAGCTTTCAGGGCAGGGACACAGATACGCAGTATTTT; cdr3_aa: CASSFQGRDTDTQYF
cdr3_length: 16; j_call: TRBJ2-1; v_call: TRBV7-9; d_call: TRBD2; clone_size: .; cdr3_nt: TGTGCCAGCAGCTCCGACCTTAGCGGGAGGTTCAATGAGCAGTTCTTC; cdr3_aa: CASSSDLSGRFNEQFF
cdr3_length: 16; j_call: TRBJ2-1; v_call: TRBV23-1; d_call: TRBD2; clone_size: .; cdr3_nt: TGCGCCAGCAGTCACCCTAGACTAGCGGAGTACAATGAGCAGTTCTTC; cdr3_aa: CASSHPRLAEYNEQFF
cdr3_length: 16; j_call: TRBJ2-6; v_call: TRBV19; d_call: .; clone_size: .; cdr3_nt: TGTGCCAGTAGTATACCAGGAGGATCTGGGGCCAACGTCCTGACTTTC; cdr3_aa: CASSIPGGSGANVLTF
cdr3_length: 14; j_call: TRBJ2-2; v_call: TRBV2; d_call: .; clone_size: .; cdr3_nt: TGTGCCAGCATCCAGGATGCGAACACCGGGGAGCTGTTTTTT; cdr3_aa: CASIQDANTGELFF
cdr3_length: 14; j_call: TRBJ1-1; v_call: TRBV27; d_call: .; clone_size: .; cdr3_nt: TGTGCCAGCAGTTTTGCCGGTGTAAACACTGAAGCTTTCTTT; cdr3_aa: CASSFAGVNTEAFF
cdr3_length: 17; j_call: TRBJ2-3; v_call: TRBV3-1/TRBV3-2; d_call: .; clone_size: .; cdr3_nt: TGTGCCAGCAGCCAAACTATAGTCTTGTCCCGCACAGATACGCAGTATTTT; cdr3_aa: CASSQTIVLSRTDTQYF
cdr3_length: 14; j_call: TRBJ1-6; v_call: TRBV5-1; d_call: .; clone_size: .; cdr3_nt: TGCGCCAGCAGCTTGCGAGATTATAATTCACCCCTCCACTTT; cdr3_aa: CASSLRDYNSPLHF
cdr3_length: 13; j_call: TRBJ1-2; v_call: TRBV12-3/TRBV12-4; d_call: .; clone_size: .; cdr3_nt: TGTGCCAGCAGTTTCAACAGTAACTATGGCTACACCTTC; cdr3_aa: CASSFNSNYGYTF
cdr3_length: 11; j_call: TRBJ2-1; v_call: TRBV5-1; d_call: .; clone_size: .; cdr3_nt: TGCGCCAGCAGCAACAGTAATGAGCAGTTCTTC; cdr3_aa: CASSNSNEQFF
cdr3_length: 14; j_call: TRBJ2-3; v_call: TRBV28; d_call: .; clone_size: once; cdr3_nt: TGTGCCAGCAGTTTGGGGAGGAACACAGATACGCAGTATTTT; cdr3_aa: CASSLGRNTDTQYF
cdr3_length: 14; j_call: TRBJ2-5; v_call: TRBV5-1; d_call: TRBD1; clone_size: .; cdr3_nt: TGCGCCAGCAGCTTACAGGGGATCCAAGAGACCCAGTACTTC; cdr3_aa: CASSLQGIQETQYF
cdr3_length: 13; j_call: TRBJ1-1; v_call: TRBV29-1; d_call: TRBD1; clone_size: once; cdr3_nt: TGCAGCGTACAGACAGGGGGGAACACTGAAGCTTTCTTT; cdr3_aa: CSVQTGGNTEAFF
cdr3_length: 16; j_call: TRBJ2-1; v_call: TRBV24-1; d_call: .; clone_size: few; cdr3_nt: TGTGCCACCAGTGACCCGAGAAGCGCCCTTCCCAATGAGCAGTTCTTC; cdr3_aa: CATSDPRSALPNEQFF
cdr3_length: 16; j_call: TRBJ1-2; v_call: TRBV18; d_call: TRBD1; clone_size: .; cdr3_nt: TGTGCCAGCTCACCTTCCGGGACAGGGTCGCATAGGGGCTACACCTTC; cdr3_aa: CASSPSGTGSHRGYTF
cdr3_length: 11; j_call: TRBJ1-4; v_call: TRBV10-3; d_call: .; clone_size: .; cdr3_nt: TGTGCCACCCACAATGATGAAAAACTGTTTTTT; cdr3_aa: CATHNDEKLFF
cdr3_length: 14; j_call: TRBJ2-2; v_call: TRBV3-1/TRBV3-2; d_call: .; clone_size: .; cdr3_nt: TGTGCCAGCAGCCAAGACGACGGCCCGGAGAAGCTGTTTTTT; cdr3_aa: CASSQDDGPEKLFF
cdr3_length: 13; j_call: TRBJ1-2; v_call: TRBV30; d_call: .; clone_size: .; cdr3_nt: TGTGCCTGGAGTGTCGAGACAATTACCCCCTACACCTTC; cdr3_aa: CAWSVETITPYTF
cdr3_length: 16; j_call: TRBJ2-3; v_call: TRBV3-1/TRBV3-2; d_call: TRBD2; clone_size: .; cdr3_nt: TGTGCCAGCAGCCAAGCGGTAGCGGGGGGTTCAGATACGCAGTATTTT; cdr3_aa: CASSQAVAGGSDTQYF
cdr3_length: 15; j_call: TRBJ1-1; v_call: TRBV5-4; d_call: TRBD1; clone_size: .; cdr3_nt: TGTGCCAGCAGCTTCCGGACAGGGATGAACACTGAAGCTTTCTTT; cdr3_aa: CASSFRTGMNTEAFF
cdr3_length: 14; j_call: TRBJ2-2; v_call: TRBV6-5; d_call: .; clone_size: .; cdr3_nt: TGTGCCAGCAGTTACCTAGCCTCCCCCCGGGAGCTGTTTTTT; cdr3_aa: CASSYLASPRELFF
cdr3_length: 15; j_call: TRBJ2-2; v_call: TRBV11-2; d_call: TRBD1; clone_size: .; cdr3_nt: TGTGCCAGCAGTTTTTTGGGACAGCACACCGGGGAGCTGTTTTTT; cdr3_aa: CASSFLGQHTGELFF
cdr3_length: 15; j_call: TRBJ1-6; v_call: TRBV9; d_call: .; clone_size: .; cdr3_nt: TGTGCCAGCAGCGTAGAATTACGGTCGAATTCACCCCTCCACTTT; cdr3_aa: CASSVELRSNSPLHF
cdr3_length: 14; j_call: TRBJ2-3; v_call: TRBV20-1; d_call: TRBD2; clone_size: .; cdr3_nt: TGCAGTGCTAGTGGGACTAGCGGGACAGATACGCAGTATTTT; cdr3_aa: CSASGTSGTDTQYF
cdr3_length: 12; j_call: TRBJ1-1; v_call: TRBV19; d_call: .; clone_size: .; cdr3_nt: TGTGCCAGTAGTATACGGGGCACTGAAGCTTTCTTT; cdr3_aa: CASSIRGTEAFF
cdr3_length: 14; j_call: TRBJ2-3; v_call: TRBV11-3; d_call: .; clone_size: .; cdr3_nt: TGTGCCAGCAGCTTAGCCAGGAGCACAGATACGCAGTATTTT; cdr3_aa: CASSLARSTDTQYF
cdr3_length: 17; j_call: TRBJ2-1; v_call: TRBV5-6; d_call: TRBD1; clone_size: .; cdr3_nt: TGTGCCAGCAGCTTTGTGGGACAGGTAGGGGTTTACAATGAGCAGTTCTTC; cdr3_aa: CASSFVGQVGVYNEQFF
cdr3_length: 15; j_call: TRBJ2-7; v_call: TRBV21-1; d_call: .; clone_size: .; cdr3_nt: TGTGCCATTAGCGAGAGCGGGAGCCACCCCCACGAGCAGTACTTC; cdr3_aa: CAISESGSHPHEQYF
cdr3_length: 14; j_call: TRBJ1-2; v_call: TRBV4-2; d_call: TRBD1; clone_size: .; cdr3_nt: TGTGCCAGCAGCCAACCGACAGGGACAGGGGGCTACACCTTC; cdr3_aa: CASSQPTGTGGYTF
cdr3_length: 19; j_call: TRBJ2-1; v_call: TRBV5-6; d_call: TRBD2; clone_size: once; cdr3_nt: TGTGCCAGCAGCTTGGCACTAGCGGGAGTCCCCACCTCATACAATGAGCAGTTCTTC; cdr3_aa: CASSLALAGVPTSYNEQFF
cdr3_length: 14; j_call: TRBJ2-2; v_call: TRBV6-5; d_call: .; clone_size: .; cdr3_nt: TGTGCCAGCAGTTTCCAGGGGGGCACCGGGGAGCTGTTTTTT; cdr3_aa: CASSFQGGTGELFF
cdr3_length: 15; j_call: TRBJ1-1; v_call: TRBV2; d_call: TRBD1; clone_size: .; cdr3_nt: TGTGCCAGCAGACAAGGGACAGGGGGTGGCACTGAAGCTTTCTTT; cdr3_aa: CASRQGTGGGTEAFF
cdr3_length: 13; j_call: TRBJ1-4; v_call: TRBV25-1; d_call: TRBD1; clone_size: once; cdr3_nt: TGTGCCAGCAGGTCTGCTACAGGGGGGAAACTGTTTTTT; cdr3_aa: CASRSATGGKLFF
cdr3_length: 15; j_call: TRBJ2-1; v_call: TRBV10-1; d_call: .; clone_size: .; cdr3_nt: TGCGCTAGCAGCACATGGCTAGCTCCCAACAATGAGCAGTTCTTC; cdr3_aa: CASSTWLAPNNEQFF